What follows describes a single TCR beta chain. Its cognate antigen is unknown. Sequencing was performed with immunoSEQ multiplex PCR; in TCRdb, only in-frame clones are kept and a portion is missing. This repertoire shows approximately 93,000 clones, about nine tenths found once; its top ten account for roughly 5%. This entry is derived from a study of T cell responses to AZD1222 COVID-19 vaccine. Findings and caveats of the study: The study found vaccine-associated CD4 TCRs spanning spike, dominant at 160-218 and 743-854. Donors were mostly white British, more females; clonal diversity possibly underestimated. Sampling captured repertoires only after the peak T cell response.

The V and J ends lost 3 bases and 2 bases respectively, with 8 bases between them. Germline CDR1 is SGHTA and CDR2 is FQGNSA. The CDR3 contains 13 residues. Both about-4-week and about-12-week second-dose recipients were combined. Material: peripheral blood, obtained 28 days after the second AZD1222 dose. The chain is built from TRBV7-2 and TRBJ2-7, with D perhaps matching TRBD1 (5 bases). This receptor was taken from an adult who received the AZD1222 COVID-19 vaccine. CDR3 region: CASSLTRAYEQYF. The CDR3 DNA sequence: TGTGCCAGCAGCTTGACCAGGGCCTACGAGCAGTACTTC.